A single TCR beta chain is shown here with its context. Its antigen is unknown. The sample comes from a study of T-cell memory formation after mild COVID-19. TCRdb re-analysed the 5' RACE reads in MiXCR, keeping a single row per CDR3 protein. The table has 250,000 to 300,000 distinct CDR3 sequences, roughly 15% seen once. Germline assignment: CDR1 SGHTA and CDR2 FQGNSA. The CDR3 covers 14 residues. With 5 bases clipped from V and 5 bases from J, the junction kept 4 bases outside the gene matches. Findings and caveats of the study: Contracting clones from day 15 to 85 showed balanced CD4/CD8; later expanders favored CD4+.

The receptor comes from a man aged 18 to 35 who had mild COVID-19 (a few samples of this study predate the infection). Cell type and time point are not known. J is TRBJ1-1 and V is TRBV7-2; 11 bases fit TRBD1. Sequences were obtained from PBMCs or a T cell subset sorted from them (not recorded which). CDR3 sequence (DNA): TGTGCCAGCAGCCGGGACAGGGGGGAGACTGAAGCTTTCTTT. Translating gives CASSRDRGETEAFF.